This T cell receptor beta chain was profiled in a study of T cells in Graves' hyperthyroidism and ophthalmopathy. Many counts were recorded for this clonotype. The CDR3 has 16 amino acids. From germline, CDR1 is SEHNR and CDR2 FQNEAQ (reference sequence). The V gene lost 2 bases and the J gene lost 2 bases, with 15 bases spanning the gap. Template material for amplifying TCR beta CDR3 regions consisted of RNA transcripts. Using the HTBI primer set, a first-round RT-PCR was run on the TCR CDR3. TCRdb used MiXCR to reprocess the multiplex PCR reads, holding one entry per CDR3 protein. The profile shows approximately 560,000 distinct CDR3 sequences, around 14% of them singletons.

This chain links TRBV7-9 with TRBJ1-1; D not certain. Sequencing was done on a sample of blood. The receptor comes from a woman aged 25 to 39 with Graves' hyperthyroidism. In DNA form, the CDR3 reads TGTGCCAGCAGCTTACAGACCTGGTATACTAACACTGAAGCTTTCTTT. This sequence encodes CASSLQTWYTNTEAFF. The full variable domain, in which reference TRBV7-9 and TRBJ1-1 provide the parts outside the CDR3, is DTGVSQNPRHKITKRGQNVTFRCDPISEHNRLYWYRQTLGQGPEFLTYFQNEAQLEKSRLLSDRFSAERPKGSFSTLEIQRTEQGDSAMYLCASSLQTWYTNTEAFFGQGTRLTVV.